This TCR beta chain is from a study of shared clonotypes between healthy human individuals. Study-wide background: A donor's plate count was three for CD4 naive and three for CD4 memory; CD8 naive had two and CD8 memory one.

The CDR3 is 15 amino acids. Germline CDR1 reads SEHNR; CDR2 reads FQNEAQ (reference sequence). The J segment lost 4 bases and the V segment lost 4 bases, leaving 5 bases of the junction unmatched. Authors' methods: ImmunoSEQ only sent back junction sequences with no quality scores, so filtering was done differently. The repertoire was sequenced with immunoSEQ multiplex PCR; TCRdb's copy has only in-frame clones and lacks some. Clone size and the V and J calls come from that table; the DNA yielded D and trimming. The data contain 2,500,000 or so clones, roughly 93% of them singletons. General study findings and limits: All-four-donor shared clonotypes had higher generation probabilities than non-shared clonotypes did. Generally, naive subsets (rather than memory subsets) showed larger estimated richness.

With respect to this clone: The antigen remains undetermined.

V and J are TRBV7-9 and TRBJ2-3, with 10 bases matching TRBD1. The clonotype comes from a man younger than 30 in good health. Some clones in this sample may be carry-over from other donors' samples. What was sequenced was naive CD4+ T cells from PBMCs. The subset denotes: CD45RA+ positively selected. CDR3: CASSSGQGGPDTQYF. CDR3 sequence (DNA): TGTGCCAGCAGCTCCGGACAGGGGGGTCCAGATACGCAGTATTTT.